This TCR beta chain was obtained from a study of shared clonotypes between healthy human individuals. Study-wide points: It was expected that sequencing depth would affect clonotype sharing among donors.

Germline V gene data show CDR1 as MNHEY and CDR2 as SVGAGI. This CDR3 spans 15 amino acids. Trimming pared 0 bases from V and 1 base from J, leaving 10 bases between. Repertoires were generated with immunoSEQ multiplex PCR, while TCRdb's copy carries only in-frame clones and drops some. This repertoire shows 450,000 to 550,000 clones, about four fifths found once; its top ten account for about an eighth. The study used 80 million to 100 million PBMCs per unsorted sample for genomic DNA. This clone was seen a few times. Its antigen is currently unknown. This TCR came from a woman aged 40 to 55 in good health. Some clones in this sample may be carry-over from other donors' samples. What was sequenced was PBMCs. This chain links TRBV6-5 with TRBJ2-7, with a weak D call TRBD1 (6 bases). In nucleotides, the CDR3 is TGTGCCAGCAGTTACTCTCCGACAGGTTCCTACGAGCAGTACTTC. This sequence encodes CASSYSPTGSYEQYF.